This TCR beta chain was documented in a study of blood T cells in healthy people across ages (dated by TCRdb to the mid-2010s). Study-level background: In model experiments, roughly one uniquely barcoded TCR beta cDNA molecule per two T cells was captured by template switching. Age-related changes in TCR beta repertoire diversity were measured in the study by deep sequencing normalized with unique cDNA molecular identifiers. To avoid experimental bias, donors of different ages were distributed randomly across sequencing lanes. The donors were split into four age groups: young (average 16 years), middle-aged (39), aged (over 55) and long-lived (under 85). Using the same blood draw, the study looked at two additional independent replicas of 1 million unique cDNA reads for two donors, one aged 18 to 29 and the other aged 80 or older. Summary of the overall study and its limitations: As age increased, observed TCR beta diversity per million T cells dropped in a roughly linear way, and a significant reduction was already evident by age about 36. There was a strong correlation between observed TCR beta diversity and the percentage of naive T cells measured by flow cytometry. Compared with the aged group, the long-lived group had more naive CD4+ T cells, fewer expanded clones and increased TCR diversity, suggesting age selection. Total diversity estimates from one million sequenced T cells were considered lower bounds and underestimates. Bulk unsorted PBMC profiling prevented conclusive comparison of naive and antigen-experienced compartments. The CMV infection status of donors was not known, potentially confounding age-related changes in expanded clonotypes.

Donors were 30 to 45 systemically healthy Caucasian individuals from Russia aged roughly 6 to 90 years. Each donor gave 9 to 10 milliliters of peripheral blood, collected into EDTA-treated Vacutainer tubes. PBMCs were isolated by Ficoll-Paque density-gradient centrifugation, with at least 6.5 million obtained per sample. Total RNA was extracted from PBMCs with Trizol reagent, with at least 5 micrograms obtained per sample. Naive CD45RAhigh/CD27high T cell percentages were measured by flow cytometry on a PBMC aliquot from every donor. The library relied on 5' RACE. The sample was run on an Illumina HiSeq 2500. The second PCR ran for roughly 7 to 11 cycles and used a J-beta primer mix along with a sample-barcoded 5' primer. Each TCR beta cDNA molecule received a unique molecular identifier from a template-switch 5' adaptor carrying 12 random nucleotides. At least 3 million CDR3-containing paired-end reads were obtained from each sample. The Mint cDNA synthesis kit, primed by a TRBC-specific oligonucleotide, was used to synthesize first-strand cDNA from all RNA. After uracil-DNA glycosylase treatment, a first 18-cycle PCR used universal primers M1SS and BC2_uni_R on all cDNA. As for how the authors treated the data: Normalization of each sample was performed by random selection of 1 million high-quality reads, each carrying a distinct molecular identifier. Reads with shared molecular identifiers were discarded instead of being binned into consensus sequences. MiTCR, with a Q25 quality threshold and the strictest error-elimination algorithm, was used for CDR3 identification, clonotype clustering and error correction. A nonparametric unseen species model with Euler transformation was used to estimate a lower bound on total TCR beta diversity. The raw public reads went through TCRdb reprocessing: fastp at Q25, MiXCR clone calling, in-frame beta chains kept. Each entry merges the rows of one CDR3 protein and shows their most common DNA and genes. These V and J calls derive from TCRdb rather than the authors' analysis. This sample holds just over 1 million distinct CDR3 sequences; over 35% were observed only once. Clones ranked in the top ten supply 15% to 20% of the sample.

Turning to this clonotype: It has no known antigen specificity. Base-call qualities are not available, and no considerably larger clone is one nucleotide away.

From the cysteine through the phenylalanine, the CDR3 covers 13 amino acids. Of all the DNA, just the CDR3 is kept, 39 bases in frame from base 1. According to the germline V gene, CDR1 reads MDHEN and CDR2 reads SYDVKM. Trimming removed 8 bases from V and 7 bases from J, leaving 15 bases between the germline ends. Material for sequencing was blood. The sequence is built from TRBV28 and TRBJ1-5; TRBD1 is possibly the D segment (6 matching bases). The TCR sequence derives from a woman aged 55-69 years in good health. The DNA sequence follows: TGTGCCAGCCTCGGGGGGGGCAGGCAGCCCCAGCATTTT. Translated, this gives CASLGGGRQPQHF.